This T cell receptor beta chain came from a study of technical replicates of blood from a handful of donors. Here immunoSEQ multiplex PCR was the method, and the copy in TCRdb shows in-frame clones only, minus some. The sample holds 50,000 to 80,000 clones, 70% to 90% seen once. This clone was seen more than once but under ten times. Per the germline V gene, CDR1 is LNHDA and CDR2 is SQIVND (reference sequence). The CDR3 is made up of 19 amino acids. The V end was cut by 5 bases, the J end by 0 bases, with 20 bases between. Material: PBMCs. This receptor was identified in a human donor in good health. Some clones in this sample may be carry-over from other donors' samples. This chain links TRBV19 with TRBJ2-6, with a tentative D call TRBD2 (5 bases). CDR3 residues: CASSLVGRRVSSGANVLTF. The DNA for the CDR3 is TGTGCCAGTAGTCTCGTCGGGCGGCGGGTTAGCTCTGGGGCCAACGTCCTGACTTTC.